These T cell receptor beta chains were read from a single sample in a study of OX40 agonist ivuxolimab in advanced cancers. Method: immunoSEQ multiplex PCR; TCRdb's copy keeps in-frame clones and lacks some. The repertoire includes 90,000 to 100,000 clones, approximately 90% of them detected once, and roughly 0.8% sits in the top ten. Sequences were derived from CD4+ or CD8+ T cells sorted from blood, sampled in a trial of the OX40 agonist ivuxolimab. These receptors were taken from an adult with an advanced solid tumor such as melanoma, head and neck, liver or kidney cancer. CDR3s include the opening cysteine and the closing phenylalanine or tryptophan. The D gene is left open where the match is weak. Clone size appears in some rows only: once, few, many, or a class for an expanded clone.

abundance,v_gene,j_gene,d_gene,CDR3aa,CDR3nt
NA,TRBV30,TRBJ1-6,NA,CAWHPGTLSSYNSPLHF,TGTGCCTGGCATCCCGGGACTTTAAGCTCCTATAATTCACCCCTCCACTTT
once,TRBV9,TRBJ2-3,TRBD2,CASSVTSGGGDTQYF,TGTGCCAGCAGCGTTACTAGCGGAGGGGGGGATACGCAGTATTTT
once,TRBV18,TRBJ2-5,NA,CASSPGFIGETQYF,TGTGCCAGCTCACCAGGGTTCATCGGAGAGACCCAGTACTTC
NA,TRBV11-2,TRBJ2-5,NA,CASSLQPVQETQYF,TGTGCCAGCAGCTTACAGCCCGTCCAAGAGACCCAGTACTTC
NA,TRBV6-5,TRBJ1-1,NA,CASSYSIEGTAEAFF,TGTGCCAGCAGTTACTCGATCGAGGGTACGGCTGAAGCTTTCTTT
NA,TRBV5-1,TRBJ1-3,NA,CASSLVQGGGNTIYF,TGCGCCAGCAGCTTGGTGCAGGGAGGTGGAAACACCATATATTTT
NA,TRBV30,TRBJ2-1,NA,CAWRNFAEQFF,TGTGCCTGGAGAAACTTTGCTGAGCAGTTCTTC
NA,TRBV27,TRBJ1-2,TRBD1,CASSPGQERSYTF,TGTGCCAGCAGCCCAGGACAGGAGCGAAGCTACACCTTC
once,TRBV28,TRBJ1-6,NA,CASTSAPELHNSPLHF,TGTGCCAGCACCTCCGCCCCAGAACTACATAATTCACCCCTCCACTTT
NA,TRBV27,TRBJ2-1,TRBD2,CASSLPSGGIDEQFF,TGTGCCAGCAGTTTACCTAGCGGGGGCATAGATGAGCAGTTCTTC
NA,TRBV7-2,TRBJ2-1,NA,CASSLRGPSEQFF,TGTGCCAGCAGCTTACGAGGGCCGAGTGAGCAGTTCTTC
NA,TRBV7-3,TRBJ2-3,TRBD2,CASSLMAGGGTDTQYF,TGTGCCAGCAGCTTAATGGCGGGAGGGGGCACAGATACGCAGTATTTT
NA,TRBV10-3,TRBJ2-1,TRBD2,CAISVSGVYNEQFF,TGTGCCATCAGTGTGAGCGGGGTCTACAATGAGCAGTTCTTC
NA,TRBV5-4,TRBJ2-7,TRBD2,CASSTDLLAGAGEQYF,TGTGCCAGCAGCACCGACTTACTAGCGGGAGCGGGCGAGCAGTACTTC
once,TRBV19,TRBJ2-3,TRBD2,CASSMGTSGFTDTQYF,TGTGCCAGTAGTATGGGGACTAGCGGATTCACAGATACGCAGTATTTT
NA,TRBV27,TRBJ2-6,NA,CASSSPALANVLTF,TGTGCCAGCAGTTCCCCGGCGCTGGCCAACGTCCTGACTTTC
NA,TRBV11-2,TRBJ2-7,TRBD2,CASSTRLAKAYEQYF,TGTGCCAGCAGCACCCGACTAGCGAAGGCCTACGAGCAGTACTTC
NA,TRBV4-1,TRBJ2-1,TRBD1,CASSPQQGVHNEQFF,TGCGCCAGCAGCCCCCAACAGGGGGTCCACAATGAGCAGTTCTTC
NA,TRBV13,TRBJ2-1,NA,CASSLESSGTRPNEQFF,TGTGCCAGCAGCTTAGAATCTAGTGGGACTCGCCCCAATGAGCAGTTCTTC
NA,TRBV7-2,TRBJ2-5,NA,CASSLGAMQETQYF,TGTGCCAGCAGCTTAGGGGCTATGCAAGAGACCCAGTACTTC
NA,TRBV19,TRBJ2-1,TRBD2,CASSSSPRNGEGYEQFF,TGTGCCAGTAGTTCAAGCCCTCGAAATGGGGAGGGGTATGAGCAGTTCTTC
NA,TRBV2,TRBJ1-2,NA,CARGGRADGYTF,TGTGCCAGGGGGGGAAGGGCGGATGGCTACACCTTC
NA,TRBV10-3,TRBJ1-2,TRBD1,CAISGDRGNYGYTF,TGTGCCATCAGTGGGGACAGGGGGAACTATGGCTACACCTTC
NA,TRBV7-3,TRBJ1-5,NA,CASSEEDTSADSNQPQHF,TGTGCCAGCAGCGAAGAAGATACGTCCGCTGATAGCAATCAGCCCCAGCATTTT
NA,TRBV27,TRBJ1-4,TRBD1,CASSRGRREKLFF,TGTGCCAGCTCCAGGGGGAGGCGGGAAAAACTGTTTTTT
NA,TRBV7-2,TRBJ1-2,NA,CASSLAPGNYGYTF,TGTGCCAGCAGCTTAGCCCCGGGTAACTATGGCTACACCTTC
NA,TRBV9,TRBJ1-2,TRBD1,CASSVGGTGGPEGYGYTF,TGTGCCAGCAGCGTAGGAGGGACAGGGGGCCCTGAGGGCTATGGCTACACCTTC
NA,TRBV28,TRBJ1-4,TRBD1,CASSYPSGGSEKLFF,TGTGCCAGCAGTTATCCCTCAGGGGGTAGTGAAAAACTGTTTTTT
NA,TRBV18,TRBJ2-1,TRBD1,CASSLGTGLTDEQFF,TGTGCCAGCTCTCTGGGGACAGGCCTCACGGATGAGCAGTTCTTC
NA,TRBV9,TRBJ1-1,NA,CASSPSPRDTEAFF,TGTGCCAGCAGCCCTTCCCCCAGGGACACTGAAGCTTTCTTT
NA,TRBV7-8,TRBJ1-6,NA,CAAGNTGSSYNSPLHF,TGTGCCGCCGGTAATACAGGGAGCTCCTATAATTCACCCCTCCACTTT
NA,TRBV29-1,TRBJ1-5,NA,CSVPGGGLWDQPQHF,TGCAGCGTACCCGGGGGGGGACTTTGGGATCAGCCCCAGCATTTT
NA,TRBV2,TRBJ1-2,NA,CASVGQGRSGYTF,TGTGCCAGCGTTGGTCAGGGTCGGTCTGGCTACACCTTC
NA,TRBV7-6,TRBJ2-1,TRBD2,CASSLGGRSHEQFF,TGTGCCAGCAGCTTGGGCGGGAGAAGTCATGAGCAGTTCTTC
NA,TRBV6-5,TRBJ2-5,NA,CASSSRLVGETQYF,TGTGCCAGCAGTTCCAGACTAGTTGGTGAGACCCAGTACTTC
NA,TRBV19,TRBJ2-2,TRBD1,CASILGTGTGELFF,TGTGCCAGTATCCTAGGGACAGGGACCGGGGAGCTGTTTTTT
NA,TRBV7-2,TRBJ2-3,NA,CASSHPPGQGSTDTQYF,TGTGCCAGCAGCCACCCCCCCGGGCAGGGCAGCACAGATACGCAGTATTTT
NA,TRBV29-1,TRBJ1-2,NA,CSTSGQNYGYTF,TGCAGCACCTCCGGACAGAACTATGGCTACACCTTC
NA,TRBV1,TRBJ1-4,NA,CTSSQGQESTNEKLFF,TGCACCAGCAGCCAGGGACAGGAATCAACTAATGAAAAACTGTTTTTT
NA,TRBV13,TRBJ1-1,NA,CASSLNRRNTEAFF,TGTGCCAGCAGCTTAAACAGGCGGAACACTGAAGCTTTCTTT
NA,TRBV4-1,TRBJ1-5,TRBD1,CASSPMITRGNQPQHF,TGCGCCAGCAGCCCCATGATAACCAGGGGGAATCAGCCCCAGCATTTT
NA,TRBV5-5,TRBJ1-6,NA,CASSLYSGDNSPLHF,TGTGCCAGCAGCTTGTATTCAGGGGATAATTCACCCCTCCACTTT
once,TRBV6-6,TRBJ2-1,NA,CASSALRDFYNEQFF,TGTGCCAGCAGCGCTCTCCGGGACTTTTACAATGAGCAGTTCTTC
once,TRBV6-4,TRBJ1-6,NA,CASSESVTMNSPLHF,TGTGCCAGCAGTGAGTCTGTCACGATGAATTCACCCCTCCACTTT
few,TRBV28,TRBJ2-7,NA,CASTESRDGYEQYF,TGTGCCAGCACCGAAAGCCGGGACGGCTACGAGCAGTACTTC
NA,TRBV18,TRBJ1-1,NA,CASSPLQGHEAFF,TGTGCCAGCTCACCCTTACAGGGCCATGAAGCTTTCTTT
NA,TRBV29-1,TRBJ2-6,NA,CSVLSVGANVLTF,TGCAGCGTCTTATCAGTCGGGGCCAACGTCCTGACTTTC
NA,TRBV19,TRBJ1-1,NA,CASREGGAEAFF,TGTGCCAGTAGGGAGGGGGGCGCTGAAGCTTTCTTT
NA,TRBV4-3,TRBJ1-4,TRBD1,CASSQEYGQGNEKLFF,TGCGCCAGCAGCCAAGAATATGGACAGGGTAATGAAAAACTGTTTTTT
NA,TRBV7-2,TRBJ1-1,NA,CASSSRVNTEAFF,TGTGCCAGCAGCTCCAGGGTGAACACTGAAGCTTTCTTT
NA,TRBV30,TRBJ2-3,TRBD2,CAWSVLSGTGTDTQYF,TGTGCCTGGAGTGTACTTAGCGGGACGGGCACAGATACGCAGTATTTT
NA,TRBV9,TRBJ2-3,NA,CASSVNLRADTQYF,TGTGCCAGCAGCGTCAATCTCCGCGCAGATACGCAGTATTTT
NA,TRBV19,TRBJ2-1,TRBD2,CASSSPGGPSLEQFF,TGTGCCAGTAGTTCCCCGGGAGGGCCCAGTCTTGAGCAGTTCTTC
NA,TRBV18,TRBJ2-5,NA,CASSLLGENQETQYF,TGTGCCAGCTCTCTCTTAGGGGAAAACCAAGAGACCCAGTACTTC